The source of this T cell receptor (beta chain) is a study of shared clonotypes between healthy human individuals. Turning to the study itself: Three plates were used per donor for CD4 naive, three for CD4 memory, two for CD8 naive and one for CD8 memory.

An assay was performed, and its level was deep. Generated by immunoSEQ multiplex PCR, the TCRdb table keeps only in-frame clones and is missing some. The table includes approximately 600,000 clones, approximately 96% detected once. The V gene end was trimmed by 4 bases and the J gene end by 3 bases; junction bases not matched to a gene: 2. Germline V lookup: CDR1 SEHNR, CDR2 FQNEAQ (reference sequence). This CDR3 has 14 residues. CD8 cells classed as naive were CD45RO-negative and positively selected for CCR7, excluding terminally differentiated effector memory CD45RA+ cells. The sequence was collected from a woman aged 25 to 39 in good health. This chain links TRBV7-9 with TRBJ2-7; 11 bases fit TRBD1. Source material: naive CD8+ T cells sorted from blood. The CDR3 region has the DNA TGTGCCAGCAGCTACGGGACAGGGGGCTACGAGCAGTACTTC. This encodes CASSYGTGGYEQYF. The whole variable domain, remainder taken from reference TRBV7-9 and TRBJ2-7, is DTGVSQNPRHKITKRGQNVTFRCDPISEHNRLYWYRQTLGQGPEFLTYFQNEAQLEKSRLLSDRFSAERPKGSFSTLEIQRTEQGDSAMYLCASSYGTGGYEQYFGPGTRLTVT.